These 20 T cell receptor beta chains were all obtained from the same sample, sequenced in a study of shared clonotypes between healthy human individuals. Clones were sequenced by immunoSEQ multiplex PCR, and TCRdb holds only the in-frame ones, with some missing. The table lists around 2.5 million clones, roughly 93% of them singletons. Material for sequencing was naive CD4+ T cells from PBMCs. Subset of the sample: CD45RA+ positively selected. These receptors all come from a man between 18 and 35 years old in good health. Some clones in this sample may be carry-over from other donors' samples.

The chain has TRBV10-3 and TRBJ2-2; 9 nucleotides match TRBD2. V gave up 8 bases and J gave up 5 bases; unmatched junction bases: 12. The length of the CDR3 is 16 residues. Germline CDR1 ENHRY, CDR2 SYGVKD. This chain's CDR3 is CAIASSGNIGTGELFF. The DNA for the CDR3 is TGTGCCATCGCGTCTAGCGGGAACATCGGGACCGGGGAGCTGTTTTTT.

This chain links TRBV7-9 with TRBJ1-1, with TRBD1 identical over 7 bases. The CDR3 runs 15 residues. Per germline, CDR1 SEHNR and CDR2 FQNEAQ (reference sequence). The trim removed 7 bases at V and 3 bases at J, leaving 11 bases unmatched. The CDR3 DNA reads TGTGCCAGCAATCAATATTCGGGACAGTACACTGAAGCTTTCTTT. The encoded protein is CASNQYSGQYTEAFF.

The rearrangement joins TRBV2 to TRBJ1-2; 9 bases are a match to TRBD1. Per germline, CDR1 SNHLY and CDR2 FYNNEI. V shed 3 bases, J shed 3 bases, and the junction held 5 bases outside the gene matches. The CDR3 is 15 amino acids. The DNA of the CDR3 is TGTGCCAGCAGTGAGGACAGGGGAGCGGACTATGGCTACACCTTC. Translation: CASSEDRGADYGYTF. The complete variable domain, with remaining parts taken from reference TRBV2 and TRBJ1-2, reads EPEVTQTPSHQVTQMGQEVILRCVPISNHLYFYWYRQILGQKVEFLVSFYNNEISEKSEIFDDQFSVERPDGSNFTLKIRSTKLEDSAMYFCASSEDRGADYGYTFGSGTRLTVV.

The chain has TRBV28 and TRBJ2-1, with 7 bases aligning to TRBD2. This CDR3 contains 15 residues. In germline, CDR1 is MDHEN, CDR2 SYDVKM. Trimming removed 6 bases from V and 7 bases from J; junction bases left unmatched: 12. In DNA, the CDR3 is TGTGCCAGCAGAATCGGCACAGCGGGAAGAAATGAGCAGTTCTTC. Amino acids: CASRIGTAGRNEQFF.

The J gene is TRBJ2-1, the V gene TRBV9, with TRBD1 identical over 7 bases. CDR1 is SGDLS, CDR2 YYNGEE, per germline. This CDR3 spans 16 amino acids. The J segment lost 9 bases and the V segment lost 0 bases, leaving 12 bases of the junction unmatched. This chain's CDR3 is CASSVGQGARVGEQFF. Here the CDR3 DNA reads TGTGCCAGCAGCGTAGGACAGGGCGCGCGCGTAGGTGAGCAGTTCTTC. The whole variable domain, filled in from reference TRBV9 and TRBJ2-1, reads DSGVTQTPKHLITATGQRVTLRCSPRSGDLSVYWYQQSLDQGLQFLIQYYNGEERAKGNILERFSAQQFPDLHSELNLSSLELGDSALYFCASSVGQGARVGEQFFGPGTRLTVL.

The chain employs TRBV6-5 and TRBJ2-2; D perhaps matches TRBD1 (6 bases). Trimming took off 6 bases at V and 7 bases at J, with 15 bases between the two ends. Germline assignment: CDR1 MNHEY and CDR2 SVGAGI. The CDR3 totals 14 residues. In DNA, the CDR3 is TGTGCCAGCAGCGTTTTGCAGGGGATCGGGGAGCTGTTTTTT. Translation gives CASSVLQGIGELFF.

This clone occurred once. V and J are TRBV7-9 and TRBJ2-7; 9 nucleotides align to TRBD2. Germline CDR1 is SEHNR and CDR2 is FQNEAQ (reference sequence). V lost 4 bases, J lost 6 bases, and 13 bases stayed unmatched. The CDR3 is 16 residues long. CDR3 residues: CASSSRGGLAGSEQYF. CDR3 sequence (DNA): TGTGCCAGCAGCTCCCGAGGGGGTCTAGCGGGATCCGAGCAGTACTTC.

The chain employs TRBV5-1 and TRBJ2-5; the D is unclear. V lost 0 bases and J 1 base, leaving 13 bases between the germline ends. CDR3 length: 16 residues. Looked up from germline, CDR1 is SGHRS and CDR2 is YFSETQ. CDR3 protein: CASSLVSEQPQETQYF. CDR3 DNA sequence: TGCGCCAGCAGCTTGGTAAGCGAGCAACCCCAAGAGACCCAGTACTTC.

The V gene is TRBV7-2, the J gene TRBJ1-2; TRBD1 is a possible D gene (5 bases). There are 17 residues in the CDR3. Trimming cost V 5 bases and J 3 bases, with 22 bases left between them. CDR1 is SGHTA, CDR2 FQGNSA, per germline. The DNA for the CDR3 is TGTGCCAGCAGCCCCCGGTCTGGGGGGGGACCCCACTATGGCTACACCTTC. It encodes CASSPRSGGGPHYGYTF.

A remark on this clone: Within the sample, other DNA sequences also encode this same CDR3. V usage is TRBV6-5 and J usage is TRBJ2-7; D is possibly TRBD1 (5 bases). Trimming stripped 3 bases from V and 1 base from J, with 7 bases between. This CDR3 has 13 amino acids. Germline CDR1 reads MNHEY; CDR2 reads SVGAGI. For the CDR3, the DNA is TGTGCCAGCAGTTATCAGGGATCCTACGAGCAGTACTTC. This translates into CASSYQGSYEQYF.

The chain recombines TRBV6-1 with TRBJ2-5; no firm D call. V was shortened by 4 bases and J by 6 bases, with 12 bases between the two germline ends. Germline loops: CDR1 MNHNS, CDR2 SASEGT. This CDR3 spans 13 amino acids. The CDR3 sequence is CASSGGERQTQYF. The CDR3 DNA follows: TGTGCCAGCAGTGGAGGAGAAAGGCAGACCCAGTACTTC.

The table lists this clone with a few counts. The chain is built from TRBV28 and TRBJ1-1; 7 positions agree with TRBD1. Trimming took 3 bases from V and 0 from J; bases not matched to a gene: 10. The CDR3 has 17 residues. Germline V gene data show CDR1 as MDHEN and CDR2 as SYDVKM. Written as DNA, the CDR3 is TGTGCCAGCAGTTTTCCCTCACCGACAGGGATGAACACTGAAGCTTTCTTT. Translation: CASSFPSPTGMNTEAFF.

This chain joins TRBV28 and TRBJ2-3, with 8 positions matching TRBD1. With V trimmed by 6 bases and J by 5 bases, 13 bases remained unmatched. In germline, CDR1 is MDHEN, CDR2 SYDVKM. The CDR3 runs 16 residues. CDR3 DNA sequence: TGTGCCAGCAGCCGGGGGACAGGCTACGGGGGAGATACGCAGTATTTT. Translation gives CASSRGTGYGGDTQYF.

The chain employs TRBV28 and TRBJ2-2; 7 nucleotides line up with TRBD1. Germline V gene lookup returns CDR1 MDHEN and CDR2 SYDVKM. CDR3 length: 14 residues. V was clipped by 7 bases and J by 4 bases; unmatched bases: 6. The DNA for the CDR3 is TGTGCCAGCAAACAGGGGTCAAGCACCGGGGAGCTGTTTTTT. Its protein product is CASKQGSSTGELFF.

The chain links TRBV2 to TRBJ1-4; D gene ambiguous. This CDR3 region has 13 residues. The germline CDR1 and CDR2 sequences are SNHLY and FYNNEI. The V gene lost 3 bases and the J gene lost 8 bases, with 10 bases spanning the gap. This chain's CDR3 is CASSDRLVEKLFF. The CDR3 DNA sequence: TGTGCCAGCAGTGATCGTCTGGTCGAAAAACTGTTTTTT.

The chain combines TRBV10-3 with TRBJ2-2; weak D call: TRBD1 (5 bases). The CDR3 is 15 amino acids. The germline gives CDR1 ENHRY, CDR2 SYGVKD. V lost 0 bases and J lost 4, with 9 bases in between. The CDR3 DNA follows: TGTGCCATCAGTGAGTCTCACAGGCTCACCGGGGAGCTGTTTTTT. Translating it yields CAISESHRLTGELFF.

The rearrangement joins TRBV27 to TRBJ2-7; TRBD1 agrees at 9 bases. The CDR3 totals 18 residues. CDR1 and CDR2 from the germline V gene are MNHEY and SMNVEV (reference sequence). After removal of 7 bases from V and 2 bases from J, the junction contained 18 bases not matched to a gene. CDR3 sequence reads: CASIRWVPGTGFPYEQYF. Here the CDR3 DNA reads TGTGCCAGCATCCGTTGGGTTCCCGGGACAGGGTTCCCCTACGAGCAGTACTTC.

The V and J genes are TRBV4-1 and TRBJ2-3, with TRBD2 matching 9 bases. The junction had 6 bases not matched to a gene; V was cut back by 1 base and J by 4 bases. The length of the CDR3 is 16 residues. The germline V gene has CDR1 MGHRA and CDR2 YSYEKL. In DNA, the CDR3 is TGCGCCAGCAGCCAAGTAGCGGGAGTAACCCCAGATACGCAGTATTTT. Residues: CASSQVAGVTPDTQYF.

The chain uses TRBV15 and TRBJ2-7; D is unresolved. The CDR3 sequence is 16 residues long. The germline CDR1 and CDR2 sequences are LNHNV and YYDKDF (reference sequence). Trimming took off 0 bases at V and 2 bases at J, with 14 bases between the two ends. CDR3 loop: CATSRDRGSYTYEQYF. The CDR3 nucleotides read TGTGCCACCAGCAGAGATCGTGGCAGCTACACCTACGAGCAGTACTTC.

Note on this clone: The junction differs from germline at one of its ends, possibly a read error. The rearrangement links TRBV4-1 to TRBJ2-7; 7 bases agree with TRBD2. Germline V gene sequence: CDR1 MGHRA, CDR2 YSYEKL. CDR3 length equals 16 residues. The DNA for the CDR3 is TGCGCCAGCAGCCCCTGGGGCGGGAGCAGCTCCCACGAGCAGTACTTC. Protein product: CASSPWGGSSSHEQYF.